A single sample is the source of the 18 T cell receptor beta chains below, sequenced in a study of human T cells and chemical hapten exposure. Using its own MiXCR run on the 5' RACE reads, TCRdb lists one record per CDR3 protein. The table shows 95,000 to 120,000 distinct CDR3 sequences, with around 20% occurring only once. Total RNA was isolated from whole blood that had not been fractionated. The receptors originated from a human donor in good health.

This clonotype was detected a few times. The CDR3 reads CASTSPVSTEAFF. CDR3 DNA: TGTGCCAGCACCAGCCCTGTTAGCACTGAAGCTTTCTTT. The chain couples TRBV6-5 to TRBJ1-1; D gene unclear. V lost 7 bases and J lost 4, with 13 bases in between. The CDR3 runs 13 residues. CDR1 is MNHEY and CDR2 is SVGAGI in the germline V gene.

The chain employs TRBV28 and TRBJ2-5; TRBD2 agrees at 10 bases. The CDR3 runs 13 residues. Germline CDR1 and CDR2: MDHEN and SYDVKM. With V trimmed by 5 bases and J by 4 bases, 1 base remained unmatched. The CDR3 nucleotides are TGTGCCAGCAGTCCTAGCGGGAGAGAGACCCAGTACTTC. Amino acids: CASSPSGRETQYF. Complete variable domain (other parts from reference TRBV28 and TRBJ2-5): DVKVTQSSRYLVKRTGEKVFLECVQDMDHENMFWYRQDPGLGLRLIYFSYDVKMKEKGDIPEGYSVSREKKERFSLILESASTNQTSMYLCASSPSGRETQYFGPGTRLLVL.

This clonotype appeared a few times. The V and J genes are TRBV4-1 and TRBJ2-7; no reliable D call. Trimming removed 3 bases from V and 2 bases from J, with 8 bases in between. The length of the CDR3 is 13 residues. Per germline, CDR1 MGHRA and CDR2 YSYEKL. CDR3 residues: CASSQYGAYEQYF. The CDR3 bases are TGCGCCAGCAGCCAGTATGGAGCCTACGAGCAGTACTTC.

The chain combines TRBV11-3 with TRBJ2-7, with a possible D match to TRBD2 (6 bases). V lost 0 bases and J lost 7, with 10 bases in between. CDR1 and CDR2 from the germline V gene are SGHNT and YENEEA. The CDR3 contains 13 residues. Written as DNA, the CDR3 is TGTGCCAGCAGCTTAGATGAGAGCGGGGAGCAGTACTTC. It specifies CASSLDESGEQYF.

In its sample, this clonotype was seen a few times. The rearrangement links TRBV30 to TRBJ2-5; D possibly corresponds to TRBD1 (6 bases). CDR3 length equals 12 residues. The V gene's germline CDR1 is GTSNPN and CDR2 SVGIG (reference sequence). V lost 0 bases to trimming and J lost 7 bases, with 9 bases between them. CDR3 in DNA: TGTGCCTGGAGTGTACAGGGATTGACCCAGTACTTC. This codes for CAWSVQGLTQYF.

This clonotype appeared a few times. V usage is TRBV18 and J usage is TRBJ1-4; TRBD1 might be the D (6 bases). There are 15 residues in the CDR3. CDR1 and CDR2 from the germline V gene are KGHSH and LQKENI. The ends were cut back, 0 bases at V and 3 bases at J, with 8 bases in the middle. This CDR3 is CASSPPAGANEKLFF. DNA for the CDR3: TGTGCCAGCTCACCACCGGCAGGGGCTAATGAAAAACTGTTTTTT.

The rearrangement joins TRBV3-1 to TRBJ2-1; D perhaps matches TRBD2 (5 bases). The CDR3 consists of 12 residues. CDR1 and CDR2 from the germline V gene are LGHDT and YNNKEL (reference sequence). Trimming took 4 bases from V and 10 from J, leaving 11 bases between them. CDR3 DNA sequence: TGTGCCAGCAGCCGCCCTGCGGGCGAGCAGTTCTTC. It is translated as CASSRPAGEQFF.

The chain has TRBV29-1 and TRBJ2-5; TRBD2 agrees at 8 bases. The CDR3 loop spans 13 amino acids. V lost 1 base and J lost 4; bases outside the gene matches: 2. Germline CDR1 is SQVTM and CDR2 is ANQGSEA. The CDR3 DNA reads TGCAGCGTTGAAGGGACTAGCTTAGAGACCCAGTACTTC. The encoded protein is CSVEGTSLETQYF.

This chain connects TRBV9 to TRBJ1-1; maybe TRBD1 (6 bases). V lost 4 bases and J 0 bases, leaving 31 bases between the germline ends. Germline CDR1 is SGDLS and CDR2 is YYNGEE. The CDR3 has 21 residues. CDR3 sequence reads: CASSPKGGVPLIRGVNTEAFF. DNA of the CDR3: TGTGCCAGCAGCCCAAAAGGGGGGGTACCGTTAATTCGAGGGGTGAACACTGAAGCTTTCTTT. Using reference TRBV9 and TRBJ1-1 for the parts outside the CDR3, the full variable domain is DSGVTQTPKHLITATGQRVTLRCSPRSGDLSVYWYQQSLDQGLQFLIQYYNGEERAKGNILERFSAQQFPDLHSELNLSSLELGDSALYFCASSPKGGVPLIRGVNTEAFFGQGTRLTVV.

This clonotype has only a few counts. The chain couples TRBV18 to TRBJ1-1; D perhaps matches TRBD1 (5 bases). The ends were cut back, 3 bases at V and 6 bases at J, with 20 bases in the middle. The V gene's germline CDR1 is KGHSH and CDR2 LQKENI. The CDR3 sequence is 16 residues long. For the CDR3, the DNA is TGTGCCAGCTCACCGAATTCGGACACTTTAGGGGCTGAAGCTTTCTTT. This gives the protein CASSPNSDTLGAEAFF.

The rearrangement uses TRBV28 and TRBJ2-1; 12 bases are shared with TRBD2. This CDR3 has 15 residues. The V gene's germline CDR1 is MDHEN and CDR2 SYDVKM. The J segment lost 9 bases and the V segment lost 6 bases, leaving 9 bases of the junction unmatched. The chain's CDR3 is CASSPTSGRISEQFF. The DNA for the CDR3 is TGTGCCAGCAGCCCAACTAGCGGGAGGATTAGTGAGCAGTTCTTC.

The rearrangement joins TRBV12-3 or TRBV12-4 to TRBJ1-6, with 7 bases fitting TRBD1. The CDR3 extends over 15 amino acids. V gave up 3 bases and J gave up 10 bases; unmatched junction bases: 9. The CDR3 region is CASSLGQGVESPLHF. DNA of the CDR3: TGTGCCAGCAGTTTGGGGCAGGGGGTCGAGTCACCCCTCCACTTT.

The CDR3 sequence: CASSYFGAGRETQYF. The CDR3 DNA reads as TGTGCCAGCAGTTACTTTGGTGCAGGTCGAGAGACCCAGTACTTC. The V call is TRBV6-5, the J call TRBJ2-5; D uncertain. CDR3 length: 15 amino acids. Per the germline V gene, CDR1 is MNHEY and CDR2 is SVGAGI. Trimming took 1 base from V and 4 from J, leaving 13 bases between them.

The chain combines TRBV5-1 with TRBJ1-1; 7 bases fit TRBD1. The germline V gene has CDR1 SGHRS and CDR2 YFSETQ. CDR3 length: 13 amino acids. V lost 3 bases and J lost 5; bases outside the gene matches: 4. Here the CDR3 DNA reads TGCGCCAGCAGCTCACAGGGGATGACTGAAGCTTTCTTT. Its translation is CASSSQGMTEAFF.

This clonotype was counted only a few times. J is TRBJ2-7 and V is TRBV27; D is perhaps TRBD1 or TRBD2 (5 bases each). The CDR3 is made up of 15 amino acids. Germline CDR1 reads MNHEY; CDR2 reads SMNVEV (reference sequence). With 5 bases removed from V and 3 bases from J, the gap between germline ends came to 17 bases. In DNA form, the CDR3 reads TGTGCCAGCAGTGGGAGACGGCAGGGAGACTACGAGCAGTACTTC. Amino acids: CASSGRRQGDYEQYF.

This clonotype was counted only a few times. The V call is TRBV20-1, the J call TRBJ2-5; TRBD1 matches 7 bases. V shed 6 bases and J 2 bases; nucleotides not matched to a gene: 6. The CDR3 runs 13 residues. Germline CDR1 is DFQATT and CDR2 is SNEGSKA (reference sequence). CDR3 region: CSAGDRPQETQYF. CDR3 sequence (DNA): TGCAGTGCGGGGGACAGACCGCAAGAGACCCAGTACTTC.

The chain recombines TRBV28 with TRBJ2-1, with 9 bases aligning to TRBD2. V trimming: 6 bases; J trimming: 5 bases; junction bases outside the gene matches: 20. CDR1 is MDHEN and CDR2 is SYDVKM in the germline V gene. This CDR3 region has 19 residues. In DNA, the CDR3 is TGTGCCAGCAGACTAAAGCGGGAGCGGGGGGATAATCGAAACAATGAGCAGTTCTTC. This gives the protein CASRLKRERGDNRNNEQFF.

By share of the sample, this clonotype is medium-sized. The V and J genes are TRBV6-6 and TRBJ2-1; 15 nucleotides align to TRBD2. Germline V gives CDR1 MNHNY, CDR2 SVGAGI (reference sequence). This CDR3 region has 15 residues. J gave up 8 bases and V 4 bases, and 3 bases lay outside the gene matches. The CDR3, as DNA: TGTGCCAGCAGTTCCGGGACTAGCGGGAGGTATGAGCAGTTCTTC. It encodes CASSSGTSGRYEQFF.